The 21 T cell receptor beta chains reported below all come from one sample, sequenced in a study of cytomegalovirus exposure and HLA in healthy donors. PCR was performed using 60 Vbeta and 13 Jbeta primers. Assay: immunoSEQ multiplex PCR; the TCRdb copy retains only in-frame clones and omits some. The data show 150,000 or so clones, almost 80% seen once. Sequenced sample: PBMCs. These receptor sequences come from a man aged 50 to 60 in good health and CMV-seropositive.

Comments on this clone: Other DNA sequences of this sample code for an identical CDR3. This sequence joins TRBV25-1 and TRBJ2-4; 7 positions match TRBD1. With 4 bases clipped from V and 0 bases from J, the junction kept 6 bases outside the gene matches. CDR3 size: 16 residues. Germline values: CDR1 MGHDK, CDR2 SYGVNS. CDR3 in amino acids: CASSVRDSLAKNIQYF. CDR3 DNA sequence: TGTGCCAGCAGTGTCAGGGACAGTCTAGCCAAAAACATTCAGTACTTC. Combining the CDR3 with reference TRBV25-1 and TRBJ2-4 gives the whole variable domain EADIYQTPRYLVIGTGKKITLECSQTMGHDKMYWYQQDPGMELHLIHYSYGVNSTEKGDLSSESTVSRIRTEHFPLTLESARPSHTSQYLCASSVRDSLAKNIQYFGAGTRLSVL.

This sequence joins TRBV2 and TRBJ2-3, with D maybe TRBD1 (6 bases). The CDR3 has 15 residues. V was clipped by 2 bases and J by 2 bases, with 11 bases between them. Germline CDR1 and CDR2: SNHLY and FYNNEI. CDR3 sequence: CASSEQGFHTDTQYF. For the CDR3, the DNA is TGTGCCAGCAGTGAACAGGGGTTCCACACAGATACGCAGTATTTT.

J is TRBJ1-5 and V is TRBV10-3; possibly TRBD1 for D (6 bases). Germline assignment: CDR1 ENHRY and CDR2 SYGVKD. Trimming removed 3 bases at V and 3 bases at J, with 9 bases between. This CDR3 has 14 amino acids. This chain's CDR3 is CAISEGQINQPQHF. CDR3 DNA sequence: TGTGCCATCAGTGAAGGACAGATCAATCAGCCCCAGCATTTT.

CDR3 in amino acids: CASSLRTGGAETQYF. CDR3 DNA: TGTGCCAGCAGCCTCAGGACAGGGGGTGCGGAGACCCAGTACTTC. The rearrangement links TRBV5-6 to TRBJ2-5, with 10 bases lining up with TRBD1. Germline V lookup: CDR1 SGHDT, CDR2 YYEEEE. The CDR3 contains 15 residues. The junction had 8 bases not matched to a gene; V was cut back by 4 bases and J by 5 bases.

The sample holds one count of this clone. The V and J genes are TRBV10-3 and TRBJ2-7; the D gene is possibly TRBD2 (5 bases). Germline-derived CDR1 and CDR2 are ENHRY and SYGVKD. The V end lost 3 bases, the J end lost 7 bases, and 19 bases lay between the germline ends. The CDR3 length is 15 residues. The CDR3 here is CAISDVGRVLPEQYV. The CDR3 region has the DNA TGTGCCATCAGTGATGTCGGGCGGGTGTTGCCTGAGCAGTACGTC.

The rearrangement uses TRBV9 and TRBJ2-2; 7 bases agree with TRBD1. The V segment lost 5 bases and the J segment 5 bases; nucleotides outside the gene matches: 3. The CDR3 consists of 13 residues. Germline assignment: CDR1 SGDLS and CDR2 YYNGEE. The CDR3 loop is CASRKTGTGELFF. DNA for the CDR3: TGTGCCAGCAGGAAGACAGGGACCGGGGAGCTGTTTTTT. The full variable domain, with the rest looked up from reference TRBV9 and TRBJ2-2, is DSGVTQTPKHLITATGQRVTLRCSPRSGDLSVYWYQQSLDQGLQFLIQYYNGEERAKGNILERFSAQQFPDLHSELNLSSLELGDSALYFCASRKTGTGELFFGEGSRLTVL.

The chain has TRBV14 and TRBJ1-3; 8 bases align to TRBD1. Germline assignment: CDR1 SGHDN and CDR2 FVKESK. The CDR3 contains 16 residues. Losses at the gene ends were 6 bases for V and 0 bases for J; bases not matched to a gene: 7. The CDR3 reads CASSRLDRASGNTIYF. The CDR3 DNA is TGTGCCAGCAGTCGCTTGGACAGGGCCTCTGGAAACACCATATATTTT. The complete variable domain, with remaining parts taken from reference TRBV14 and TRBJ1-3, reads EAGVTQFPSHSVIEKGQTVTLRCDPISGHDNLYWYRRVMGKEIKFLLHFVKESKQDESGMPNNRFLAERTGGTYSTLKVQPAELEDSGVYFCASSRLDRASGNTIYFGEGSWLTVV.

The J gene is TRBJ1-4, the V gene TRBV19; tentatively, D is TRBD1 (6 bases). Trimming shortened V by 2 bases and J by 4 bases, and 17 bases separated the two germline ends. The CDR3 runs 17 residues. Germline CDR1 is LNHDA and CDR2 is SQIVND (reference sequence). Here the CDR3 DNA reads TGTGCCAGTAGTATAAAAGACTCAGGGGCTAGTAATGAAAAACTGTTTTTT. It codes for CASSIKDSGASNEKLFF.

In nucleotides, the CDR3 is TGTGCCAGCAGCTTAGGGCAGGGGCTATACAATGAGCAGTTCTTC. It translates to CASSLGQGLYNEQFF. This chain uses TRBV7-3 with TRBJ2-1, with D maybe TRBD1 (6 bases). From germline, CDR1 is SGHTA and CDR2 FQGTGA. The CDR3 totals 15 residues. The V gene lost 2 bases and the J gene lost 4 bases, with 12 bases spanning the gap.

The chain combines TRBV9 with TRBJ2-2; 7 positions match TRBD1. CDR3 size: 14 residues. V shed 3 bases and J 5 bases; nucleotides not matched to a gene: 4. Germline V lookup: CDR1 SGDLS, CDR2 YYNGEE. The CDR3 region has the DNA TGTGCCAGCAGCGCCGGACAGGTAACCGGGGAGCTGTTTTTT. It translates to CASSAGQVTGELFF.

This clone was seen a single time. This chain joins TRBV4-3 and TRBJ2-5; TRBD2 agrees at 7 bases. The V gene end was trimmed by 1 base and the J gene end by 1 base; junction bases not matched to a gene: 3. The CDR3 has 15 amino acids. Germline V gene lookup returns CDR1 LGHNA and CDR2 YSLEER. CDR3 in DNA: TGCGCCAGCAGCCAAGGGGGGGGGTTCCAAGAGACCCAGTACTTC. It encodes CASSQGGGFQETQYF.

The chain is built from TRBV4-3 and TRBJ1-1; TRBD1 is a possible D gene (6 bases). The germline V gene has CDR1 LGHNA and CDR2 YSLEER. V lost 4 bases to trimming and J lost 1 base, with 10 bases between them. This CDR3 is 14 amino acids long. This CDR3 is CASSPGHSNTEAFF. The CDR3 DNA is TGCGCCAGCAGCCCGGGACACTCGAACACTGAAGCTTTCTTT.

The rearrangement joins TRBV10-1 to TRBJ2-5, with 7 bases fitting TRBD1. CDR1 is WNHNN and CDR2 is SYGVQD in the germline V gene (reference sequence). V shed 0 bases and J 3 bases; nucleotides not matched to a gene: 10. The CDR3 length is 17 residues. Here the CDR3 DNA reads TGCGCCAGCAGTGAGTCAAAAACAGGGGTTCTTGAAGAGACCCAGTACTTC. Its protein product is CASSESKTGVLEETQYF.

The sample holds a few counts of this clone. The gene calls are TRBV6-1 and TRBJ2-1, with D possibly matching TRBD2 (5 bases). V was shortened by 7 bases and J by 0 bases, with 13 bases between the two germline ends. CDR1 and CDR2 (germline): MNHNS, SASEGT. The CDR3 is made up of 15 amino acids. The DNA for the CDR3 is TGTGCCAGCACCTTAGCGATTTACTCCTACAATGAGCAGTTCTTC. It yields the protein CASTLAIYSYNEQFF.

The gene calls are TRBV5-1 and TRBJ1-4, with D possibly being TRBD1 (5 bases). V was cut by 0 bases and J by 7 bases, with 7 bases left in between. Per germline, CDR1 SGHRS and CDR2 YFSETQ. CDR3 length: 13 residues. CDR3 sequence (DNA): TGCGCCAGCAGCTTGGCTCAGGGTGAAAAACTGTTTTTT. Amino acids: CASSLAQGEKLFF.

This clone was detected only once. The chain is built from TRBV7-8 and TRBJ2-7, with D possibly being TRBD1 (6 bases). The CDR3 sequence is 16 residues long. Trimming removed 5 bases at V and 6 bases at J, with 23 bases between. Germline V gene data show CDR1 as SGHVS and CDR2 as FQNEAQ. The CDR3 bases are TGTGCCAGCAGCCCTCTGAGAACAGGGCACATGGGCGAGCAGTACGTC. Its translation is CASSPLRTGHMGEQYV.

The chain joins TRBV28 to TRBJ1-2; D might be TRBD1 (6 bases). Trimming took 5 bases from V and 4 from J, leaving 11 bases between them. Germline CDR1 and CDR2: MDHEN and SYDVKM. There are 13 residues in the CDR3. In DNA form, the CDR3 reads TGTGCCAGCAGTACAGGGACCGGCTATGGCTACACCTTC. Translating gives CASSTGTGYGYTF.

Written as DNA, the CDR3 is TGTGCCAGCAGCTTGCCCGGACAGGGTTACCCTGGGGCCAACGTCCTGACTTTC. It is translated as CASSLPGQGYPGANVLTF. The J gene is TRBJ2-6, the V gene TRBV5-6, with 8 nucleotides matching TRBD1. With 1 base clipped from V and 2 bases from J, the junction kept 8 bases outside the gene matches. The germline CDR1 and CDR2 sequences are SGHDT and YYEEEE. CDR3 size: 18 residues.

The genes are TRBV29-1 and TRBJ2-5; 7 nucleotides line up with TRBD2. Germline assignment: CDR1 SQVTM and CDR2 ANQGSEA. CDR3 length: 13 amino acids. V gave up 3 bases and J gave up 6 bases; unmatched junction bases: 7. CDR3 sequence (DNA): TGCAGCGTTGATGGCGCGGGGGAACAGACCCAGTACTTC. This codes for CSVDGAGEQTQYF.

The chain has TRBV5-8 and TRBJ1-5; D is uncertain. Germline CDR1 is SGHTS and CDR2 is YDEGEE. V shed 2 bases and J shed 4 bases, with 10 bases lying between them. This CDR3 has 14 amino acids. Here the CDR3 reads CASSLNGVNQPQHF. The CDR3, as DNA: TGTGCCAGCAGCTTAAACGGGGTAAATCAGCCCCAGCATTTT.

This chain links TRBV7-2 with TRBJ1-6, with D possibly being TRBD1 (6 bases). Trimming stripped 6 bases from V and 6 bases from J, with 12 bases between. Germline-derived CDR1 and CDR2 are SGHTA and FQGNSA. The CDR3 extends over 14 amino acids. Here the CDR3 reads CASRRGQRNSPLHF. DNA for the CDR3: TGTGCCAGCAGACGTGGACAGCGTAATTCACCCCTCCACTTT.